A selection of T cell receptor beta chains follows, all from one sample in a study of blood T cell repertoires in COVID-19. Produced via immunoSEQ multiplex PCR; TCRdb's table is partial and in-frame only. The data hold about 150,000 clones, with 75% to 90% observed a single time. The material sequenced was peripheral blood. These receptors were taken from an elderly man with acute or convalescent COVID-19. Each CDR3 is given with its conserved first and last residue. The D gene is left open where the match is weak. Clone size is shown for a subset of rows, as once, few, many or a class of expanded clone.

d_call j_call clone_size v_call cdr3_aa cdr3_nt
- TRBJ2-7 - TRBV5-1 CASSLTGTYEQYF TGCGCCAGCAGCTTGACAGGGACCTACGAGCAGTACTTC
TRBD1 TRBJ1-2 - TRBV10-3 CAISEQGASYGYTF TGTGCCATCAGCGAACAGGGGGCTAGCTATGGCTACACCTTC
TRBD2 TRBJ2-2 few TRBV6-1 CASSGAASGRIGELFF TGTGCCAGCAGTGGGGCGGCTAGCGGGAGAATCGGGGAGCTGTTTTTT
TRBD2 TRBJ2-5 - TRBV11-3 CASSATSGGFQETQYF TGTGCCAGCAGCGCAACTAGCGGGGGGTTCCAAGAGACCCAGTACTTC
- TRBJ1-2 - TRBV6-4 CASSEGGLNYGYTF TGTGCCAGCAGTGAAGGGGGACTAAACTATGGCTACACCTTC
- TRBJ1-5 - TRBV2 CASSEGASHQPQHF TGTGCCAGCAGTGAGGGGGCTAGCCATCAGCCCCAGCATTTT
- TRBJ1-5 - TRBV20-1 CSASSPRNNQPQHF TGCAGTGCTAGTTCCCCTAGGAACAATCAGCCCCAGCATTTT
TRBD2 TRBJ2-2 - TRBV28 CASSLGGTGELFF TGTGCCAGCAGTTTGGGAGGGACCGGGGAGCTGTTTTTT
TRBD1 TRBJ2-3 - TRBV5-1 CASSQGQGAGDTQYF TGCGCCAGCAGCCAGGGACAGGGGGCTGGTGATACGCAGTATTTT
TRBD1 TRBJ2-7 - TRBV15 CATSAPGTGGYEQYF TGTGCCACCAGCGCCCCCGGGACAGGGGGATACGAGCAGTACTTC
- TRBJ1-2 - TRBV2 CASNGGAGYGYTF TGTGCCAGCAATGGGGGCGCGGGCTATGGCTACACCTTC
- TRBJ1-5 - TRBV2 CASRGTPHRLPDQPQHF TGTGCCAGCAGAGGGACACCGCATCGCCTTCCAGATCAGCCCCAGCATTTT
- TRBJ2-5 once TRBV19 CASSMMAGAETQYF TGTGCCAGTAGTATGATGGCAGGGGCAGAGACCCAGTACTTC
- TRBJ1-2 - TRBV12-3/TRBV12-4 CASTKGVYGYTF TGTGCCAGCACAAAGGGAGTCTATGGCTACACCTTC
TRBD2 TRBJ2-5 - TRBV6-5 CASSESGGNQYF TGTGCCAGCTCCGAAAGCGGGGGTAACCAGTACTTC